The clone carrying this TCR beta chain was counted only a few times. Its antigen is currently unknown. This record comes from a study of T cells after yellow fever vaccination. Study information: Researchers used SMART-Seq v4 Ultra Low Input to prepare fractions that had low cell numbers. Study outcomes and limitations: Most clones from primary vaccination were detected again post-booster (approximately 97% CD4, about 88% CD8). A small proportion of clonotypes was detected in both the CD4 and CD8 compartments.

Using its own MiXCR run on the 5' RACE reads, TCRdb lists one record per CDR3 protein. The sample holds roughly 520,000 distinct CDR3 sequences, 21% seen once. CDR1 is MNHEY, CDR2 SVGAGI, per germline. CDR3 length: 15 amino acids. V lost 0 bases, J lost 2 bases, and 11 bases lay in between. Material: PBMCs, obtained 21 days after the first yellow fever vaccination. The chain uses TRBV6-5 and TRBJ2-7; tentative D call: TRBD1 (6 bases). This sequence originates from a man aged 18-30 years who received the YFV17D yellow fever vaccine. CDR3 bases: TGTGCCAGCAGTTACTCGTCCAGGGGCCCCTACGAGCAGTACTTC. Translating it yields CASSYSSRGPYEQYF.